The text below deals with one T cell receptor beta chain. Antigen specificity is unknown. Some clones are missing from TCRdb's copy, which holds only in-frame ones; the method was immunoSEQ multiplex PCR. The profile shows roughly 80,000 clones, about 90% of them singletons. The data derive from a study of T cell responses to AZD1222 COVID-19 vaccine. Overall study results and limits: Repertoire sampling was restricted to post-peak T cell response timepoints. Mapped onto spike, vaccine-associated CD4 TCRs spanned it and were dominant at 160-218 and 743-854.

Trimming removed 5 bases from V and 3 bases from J, with 14 bases in between. CDR3 length equals 15 residues. Germline CDR1 reads SGHVS; CDR2 reads FNYEAQ. V and J are TRBV7-6 and TRBJ1-5, with TRBD1 as a possible D gene (5 bases). The material sequenced was peripheral blood, taken on day 0 of AZD1222 vaccination. This clonotype originated in an adult in good health. The CDR3 nucleotides are TGTGCCAGCAGCCGAGACGGGGGGGACAATCAGCCCCAGCATTTT. Amino acid sequence: CASSRDGGDNQPQHF.